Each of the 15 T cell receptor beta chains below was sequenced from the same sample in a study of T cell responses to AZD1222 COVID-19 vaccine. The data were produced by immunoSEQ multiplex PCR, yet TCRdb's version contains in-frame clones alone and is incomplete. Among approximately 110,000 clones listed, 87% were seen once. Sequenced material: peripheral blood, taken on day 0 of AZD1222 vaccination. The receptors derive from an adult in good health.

In DNA, the CDR3 is TGTGCCAGCAGCCCGTTCAGGGTGTCTGGAAACACCATATATTTT. It codes for CASSPFRVSGNTIYF. The chain employs TRBV9 and TRBJ1-3, with D perhaps TRBD1 (5 bases). In germline, CDR1 is SGDLS, CDR2 YYNGEE. The CDR3 is made up of 15 amino acids. V was pared by 4 bases and J by 1 base, with 12 bases between. The full variable domain, its missing parts supplied by reference TRBV9 and TRBJ1-3, is DSGVTQTPKHLITATGQRVTLRCSPRSGDLSVYWYQQSLDQGLQFLIQYYNGEERAKGNILERFSAQQFPDLHSELNLSSLELGDSALYFCASSPFRVSGNTIYFGEGSWLTVV.

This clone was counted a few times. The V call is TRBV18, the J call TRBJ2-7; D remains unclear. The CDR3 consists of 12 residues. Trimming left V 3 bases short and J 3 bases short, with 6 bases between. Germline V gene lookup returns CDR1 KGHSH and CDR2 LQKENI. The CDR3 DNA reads TGTGCCAGCTCACCGATCAGCTACGAGCAGTACTTC. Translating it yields CASSPISYEQYF.

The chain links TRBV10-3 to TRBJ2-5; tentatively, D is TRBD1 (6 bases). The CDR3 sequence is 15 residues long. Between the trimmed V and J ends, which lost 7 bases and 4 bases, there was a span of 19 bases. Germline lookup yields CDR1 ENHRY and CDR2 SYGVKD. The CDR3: CAIKRGPRGGETQYF. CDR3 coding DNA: TGTGCCATCAAGAGGGGCCCGAGAGGGGGAGAGACCCAGTACTTC.

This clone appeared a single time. The chain's CDR3 is CASSLPGTSGTDTQYF. CDR3 DNA sequence: TGCGCCAGCAGCCTACCCGGGACTAGCGGCACAGATACGCAGTATTTT. V usage is TRBV5-1 and J usage is TRBJ2-3, with 10 bases fitting TRBD2. The CDR3 spans 16 residues. V shed 4 bases, J shed 1 base, and the junction held 6 bases outside the gene matches. Germline V CDR1 and CDR2: SGHRS, YFSETQ.

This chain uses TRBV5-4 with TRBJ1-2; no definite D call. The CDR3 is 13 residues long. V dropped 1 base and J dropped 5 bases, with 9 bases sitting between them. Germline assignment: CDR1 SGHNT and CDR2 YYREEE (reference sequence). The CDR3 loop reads CASSLPGRYGYTF. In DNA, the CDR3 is TGTGCCAGCAGCTTGCCCGGAAGGTATGGCTACACCTTC.

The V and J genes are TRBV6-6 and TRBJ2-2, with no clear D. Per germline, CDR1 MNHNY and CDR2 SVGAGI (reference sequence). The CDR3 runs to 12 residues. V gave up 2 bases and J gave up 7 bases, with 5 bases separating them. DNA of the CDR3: TGTGCCAGCAGTTACAGAATCGGGGAGCTGTTTTTT. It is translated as CASSYRIGELFF.

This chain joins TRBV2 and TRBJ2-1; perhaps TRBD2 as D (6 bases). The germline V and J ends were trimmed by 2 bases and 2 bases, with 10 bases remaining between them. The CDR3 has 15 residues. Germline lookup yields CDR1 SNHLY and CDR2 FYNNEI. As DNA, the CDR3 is TGTGCCAGCAGTGAACGGGGCGGGGCCTACAATGAGCAGTTCTTC. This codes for CASSERGGAYNEQFF.

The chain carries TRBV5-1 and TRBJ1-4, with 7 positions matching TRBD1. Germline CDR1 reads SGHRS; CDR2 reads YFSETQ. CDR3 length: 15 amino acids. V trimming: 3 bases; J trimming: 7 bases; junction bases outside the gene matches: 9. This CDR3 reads CASSSGDRVAEKLFF. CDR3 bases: TGCGCCAGCAGCTCCGGCGACAGGGTTGCTGAAAAACTGTTTTTT.

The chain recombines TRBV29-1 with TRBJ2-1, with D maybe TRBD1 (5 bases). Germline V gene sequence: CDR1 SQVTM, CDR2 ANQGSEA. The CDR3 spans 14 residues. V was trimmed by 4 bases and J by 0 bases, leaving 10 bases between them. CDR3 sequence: CSVVYRSSYNEQFF. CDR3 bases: TGCAGCGTTGTATACAGGAGCTCCTACAATGAGCAGTTCTTC.

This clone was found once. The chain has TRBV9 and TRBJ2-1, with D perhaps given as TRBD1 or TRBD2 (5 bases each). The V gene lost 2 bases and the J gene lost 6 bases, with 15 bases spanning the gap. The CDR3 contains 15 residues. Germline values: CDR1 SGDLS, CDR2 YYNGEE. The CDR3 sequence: CASSVRGSTANEQFF. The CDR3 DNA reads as TGTGCCAGCAGCGTCCGGGGCTCGACGGCCAATGAGCAGTTCTTC.

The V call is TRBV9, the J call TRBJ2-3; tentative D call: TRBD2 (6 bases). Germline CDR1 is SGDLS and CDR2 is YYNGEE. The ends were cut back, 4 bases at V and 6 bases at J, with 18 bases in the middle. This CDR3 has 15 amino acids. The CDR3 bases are TGTGCCAGCAGCTTCCTGACTAGTAGTAGGGATACGCAGTATTTT. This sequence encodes CASSFLTSSRDTQYF.

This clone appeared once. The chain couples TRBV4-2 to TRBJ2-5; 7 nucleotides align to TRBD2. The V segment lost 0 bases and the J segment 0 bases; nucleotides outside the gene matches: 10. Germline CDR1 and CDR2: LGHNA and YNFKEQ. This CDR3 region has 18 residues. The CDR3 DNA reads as TGTGCCAGCAGCCAAGATGGGTTGGGGACTACGTACCAAGAGACCCAGTACTTC. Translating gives CASSQDGLGTTYQETQYF.

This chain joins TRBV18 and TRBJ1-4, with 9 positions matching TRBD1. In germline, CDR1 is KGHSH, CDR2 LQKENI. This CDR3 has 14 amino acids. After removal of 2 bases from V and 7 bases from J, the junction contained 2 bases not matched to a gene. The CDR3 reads CASSPNRGREKLFF. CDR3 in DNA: TGTGCCAGCTCACCAAACAGGGGGCGTGAAAAACTGTTTTTT.

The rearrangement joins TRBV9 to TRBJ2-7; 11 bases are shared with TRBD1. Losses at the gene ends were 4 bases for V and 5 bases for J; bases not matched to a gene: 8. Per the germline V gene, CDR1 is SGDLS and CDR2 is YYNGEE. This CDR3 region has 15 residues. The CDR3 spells CASSPHPGQGDEQYF. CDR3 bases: TGTGCCAGCAGCCCCCACCCGGGACAGGGGGACGAGCAGTACTTC. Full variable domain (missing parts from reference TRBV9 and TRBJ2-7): DSGVTQTPKHLITATGQRVTLRCSPRSGDLSVYWYQQSLDQGLQFLIQYYNGEERAKGNILERFSAQQFPDLHSELNLSSLELGDSALYFCASSPHPGQGDEQYFGPGTRLTVT.

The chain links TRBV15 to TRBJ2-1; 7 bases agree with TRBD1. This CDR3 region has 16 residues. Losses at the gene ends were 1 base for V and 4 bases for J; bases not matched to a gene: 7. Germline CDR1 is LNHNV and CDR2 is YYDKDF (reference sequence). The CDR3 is CATSRGGDRPYNEQFF. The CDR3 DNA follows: TGTGCCACCAGCAGAGGAGGGGACAGACCTTACAATGAGCAGTTCTTC.